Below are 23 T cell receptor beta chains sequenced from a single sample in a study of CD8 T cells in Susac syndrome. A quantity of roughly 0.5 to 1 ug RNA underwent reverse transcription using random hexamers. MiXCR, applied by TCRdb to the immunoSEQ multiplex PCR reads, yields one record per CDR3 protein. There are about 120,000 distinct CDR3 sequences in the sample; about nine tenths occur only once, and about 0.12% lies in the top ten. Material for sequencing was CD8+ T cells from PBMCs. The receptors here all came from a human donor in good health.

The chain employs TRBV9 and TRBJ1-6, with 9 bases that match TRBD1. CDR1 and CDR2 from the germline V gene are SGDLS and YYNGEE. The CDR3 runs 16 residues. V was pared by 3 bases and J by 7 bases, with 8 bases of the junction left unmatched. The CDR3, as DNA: TGTGCCAGCAGCGCAAATCCAGGACAGGGGAATTCACCCCTCCACTTT. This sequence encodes CASSANPGQGNSPLHF.

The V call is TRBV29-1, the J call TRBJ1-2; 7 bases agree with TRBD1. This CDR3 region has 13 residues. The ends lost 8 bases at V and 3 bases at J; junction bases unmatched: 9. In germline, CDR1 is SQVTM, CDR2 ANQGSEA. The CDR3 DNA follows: TGCAGCATAGGTACCGGGACAGACTATGGCTACACCTTC. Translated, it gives CSIGTGTDYGYTF. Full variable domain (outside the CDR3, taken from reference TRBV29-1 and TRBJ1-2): SAVISQKPSRDICQRGTSLTIQCQVDSQVTMMFWYRQQPGQSLTLIATANQGSEATYESGFVIDKFPISRPNLTFSTLTVSNMSPEDSSIYLCSIGTGTDYGYTFGSGTRLTVV.

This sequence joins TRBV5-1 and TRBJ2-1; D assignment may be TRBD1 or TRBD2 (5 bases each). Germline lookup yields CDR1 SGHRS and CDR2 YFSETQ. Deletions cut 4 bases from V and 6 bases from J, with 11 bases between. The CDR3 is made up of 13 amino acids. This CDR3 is CASSPGPVNEQFF. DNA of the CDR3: TGCGCCAGCAGCCCGGGACCCGTCAATGAGCAGTTCTTC.

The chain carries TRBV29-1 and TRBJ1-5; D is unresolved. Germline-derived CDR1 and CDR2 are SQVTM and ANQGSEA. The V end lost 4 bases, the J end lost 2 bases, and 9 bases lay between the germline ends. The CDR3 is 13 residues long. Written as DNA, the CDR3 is TGCAGCGTTGGTGAGGTGGGCAATCAGCCCCAGCATTTT. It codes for CSVGEVGNQPQHF.

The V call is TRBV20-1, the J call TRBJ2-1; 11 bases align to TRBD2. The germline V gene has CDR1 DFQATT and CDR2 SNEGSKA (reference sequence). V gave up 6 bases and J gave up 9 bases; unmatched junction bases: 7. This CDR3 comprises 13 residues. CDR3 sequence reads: CSASTSGTTEQFF. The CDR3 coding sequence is TGCAGTGCCTCGACTAGCGGGACCACTGAGCAGTTCTTC.

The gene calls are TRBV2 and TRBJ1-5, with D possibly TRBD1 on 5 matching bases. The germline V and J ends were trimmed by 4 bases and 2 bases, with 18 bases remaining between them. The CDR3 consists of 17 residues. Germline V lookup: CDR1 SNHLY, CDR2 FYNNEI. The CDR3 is CASSVLRVLGGNQPQHF. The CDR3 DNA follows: TGTGCCAGCAGTGTACTCAGGGTTTTAGGTGGCAATCAGCCCCAGCATTTT. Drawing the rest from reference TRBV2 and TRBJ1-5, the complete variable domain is EPEVTQTPSHQVTQMGQEVILRCVPISNHLYFYWYRQILGQKVEFLVSFYNNEISEKSEIFDDQFSVERPDGSNFTLKIRSTKLEDSAMYFCASSVLRVLGGNQPQHFGDGTRLSIL.

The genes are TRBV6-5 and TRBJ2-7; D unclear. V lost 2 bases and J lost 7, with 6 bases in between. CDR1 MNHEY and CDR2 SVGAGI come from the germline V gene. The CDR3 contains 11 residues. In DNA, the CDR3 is TGTGCCAGCAGTTACAGGACGGAGCAGTACTTC. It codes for CASSYRTEQYF.

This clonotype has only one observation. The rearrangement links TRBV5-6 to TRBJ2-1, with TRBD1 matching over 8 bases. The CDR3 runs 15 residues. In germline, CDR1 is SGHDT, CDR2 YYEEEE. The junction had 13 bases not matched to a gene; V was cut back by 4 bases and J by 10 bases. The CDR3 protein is CASSPVDRAGEEQFF. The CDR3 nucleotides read TGTGCCAGCAGCCCTGTGGACAGGGCAGGAGAGGAGCAGTTCTTC. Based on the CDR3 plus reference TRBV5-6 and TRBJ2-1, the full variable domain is DAGVTQSPTHLIKTRGQQVTLRCSPKSGHDTVSWYQQALGQGPQFIFQYYEEEERQRGNFPDRFSGHQFPNYSSELNVNALLLGDSALYLCASSPVDRAGEEQFFGPGTRLTVL.

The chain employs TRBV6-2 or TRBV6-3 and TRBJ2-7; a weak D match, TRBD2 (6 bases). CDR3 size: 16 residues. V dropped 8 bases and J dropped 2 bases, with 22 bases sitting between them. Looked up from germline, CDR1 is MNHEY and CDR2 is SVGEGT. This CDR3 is CASVKNPGLLAYEQYF. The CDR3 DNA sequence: TGTGCCAGCGTCAAAAACCCGGGACTCCTCGCCTACGAGCAGTACTTC.

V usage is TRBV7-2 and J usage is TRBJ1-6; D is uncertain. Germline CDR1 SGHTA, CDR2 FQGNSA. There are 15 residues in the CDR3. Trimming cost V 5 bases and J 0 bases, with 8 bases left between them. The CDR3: CASSPPGSYNSPLHF. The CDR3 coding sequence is TGTGCCAGCAGCCCGCCGGGCTCCTATAATTCACCCCTCCACTTT.

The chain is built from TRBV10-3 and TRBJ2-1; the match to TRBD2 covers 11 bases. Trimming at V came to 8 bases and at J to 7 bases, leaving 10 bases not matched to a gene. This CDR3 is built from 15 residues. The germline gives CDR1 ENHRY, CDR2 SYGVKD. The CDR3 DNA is TGTGCCATCGGGTTAGTCCTAGCGGGAGGTAATGAGCAGTTCTTC. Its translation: CAIGLVLAGGNEQFF.

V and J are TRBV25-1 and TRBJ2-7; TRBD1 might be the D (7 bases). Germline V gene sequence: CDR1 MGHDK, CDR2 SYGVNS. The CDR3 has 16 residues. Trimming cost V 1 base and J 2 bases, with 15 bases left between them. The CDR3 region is CASSESRAGGTYEQYF. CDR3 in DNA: TGTGCCAGCAGTGAATCTCGGGCAGGGGGGACCTACGAGCAGTACTTC.

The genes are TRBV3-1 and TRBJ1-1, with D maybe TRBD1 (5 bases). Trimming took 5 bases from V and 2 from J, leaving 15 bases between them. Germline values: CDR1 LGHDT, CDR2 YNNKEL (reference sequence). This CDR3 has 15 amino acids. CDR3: CASSNPGRANTEAFF. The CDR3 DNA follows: TGTGCCAGCAGCAATCCGGGACGAGCTAACACTGAAGCTTTCTTT.

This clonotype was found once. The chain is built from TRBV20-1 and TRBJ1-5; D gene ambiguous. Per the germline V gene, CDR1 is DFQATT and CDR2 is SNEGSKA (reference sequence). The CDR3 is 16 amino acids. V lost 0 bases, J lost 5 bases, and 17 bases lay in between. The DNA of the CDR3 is TGCAGTGCTAGAGATTCCGGGAGGAGGACGGATCAGCCCCAGCATTTT. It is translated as CSARDSGRRTDQPQHF.

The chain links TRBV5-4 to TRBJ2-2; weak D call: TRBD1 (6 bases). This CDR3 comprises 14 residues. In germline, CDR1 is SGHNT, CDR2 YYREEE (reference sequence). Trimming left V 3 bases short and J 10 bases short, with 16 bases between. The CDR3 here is CASSWGPSVVELFF. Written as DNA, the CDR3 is TGTGCCAGCAGCTGGGGGCCATCCGTTGTGGAGCTGTTTTTT.

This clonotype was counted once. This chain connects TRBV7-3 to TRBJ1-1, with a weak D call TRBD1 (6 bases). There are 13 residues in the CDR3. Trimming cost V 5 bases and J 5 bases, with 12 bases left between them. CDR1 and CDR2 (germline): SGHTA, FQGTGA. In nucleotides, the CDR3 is TGTGCCAGCAGCGCACAGGGTGGAACTGAAGCTTTCTTT. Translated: CASSAQGGTEAFF.

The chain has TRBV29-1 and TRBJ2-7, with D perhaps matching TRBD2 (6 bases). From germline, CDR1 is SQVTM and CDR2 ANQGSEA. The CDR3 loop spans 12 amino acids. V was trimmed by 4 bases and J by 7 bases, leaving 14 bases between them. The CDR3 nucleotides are TGCAGCGTTGCCCGCGGGGTAGATGAGCAGTACTTC. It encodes CSVARGVDEQYF.

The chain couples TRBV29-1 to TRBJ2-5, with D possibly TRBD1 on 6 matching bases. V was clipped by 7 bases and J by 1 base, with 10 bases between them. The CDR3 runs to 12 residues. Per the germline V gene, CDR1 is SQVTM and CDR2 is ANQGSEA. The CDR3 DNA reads TGCAGCGGGGGACACCTCCAAGAGACCCAGTACTTC. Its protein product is CSGGHLQETQYF.

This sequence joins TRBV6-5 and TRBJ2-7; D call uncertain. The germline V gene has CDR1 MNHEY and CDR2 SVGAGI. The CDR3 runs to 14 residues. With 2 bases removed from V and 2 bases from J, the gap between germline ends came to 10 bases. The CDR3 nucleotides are TGTGCCAGCAGTTACACCCGATTGACCTACGAGCAGTACTTC. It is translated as CASSYTRLTYEQYF.

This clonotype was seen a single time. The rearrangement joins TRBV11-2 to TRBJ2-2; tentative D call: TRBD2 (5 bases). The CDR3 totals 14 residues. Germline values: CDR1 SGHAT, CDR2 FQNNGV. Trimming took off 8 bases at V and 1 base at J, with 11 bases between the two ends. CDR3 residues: CASAQDLNTGELFF. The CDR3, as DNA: TGTGCCAGCGCTCAGGACTTGAACACCGGGGAGCTGTTTTTT.

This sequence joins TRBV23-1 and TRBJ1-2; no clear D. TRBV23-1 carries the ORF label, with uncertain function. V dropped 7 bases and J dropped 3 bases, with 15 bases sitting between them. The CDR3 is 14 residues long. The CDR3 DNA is TGCGCCAGCAAGAAGCATCTCGAATACTATGGCTACACCTTC. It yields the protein CASKKHLEYYGYTF.

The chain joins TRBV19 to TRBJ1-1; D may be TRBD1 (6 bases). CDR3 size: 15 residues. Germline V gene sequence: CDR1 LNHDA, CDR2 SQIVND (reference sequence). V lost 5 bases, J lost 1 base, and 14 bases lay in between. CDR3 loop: CASSSPGHPNTEAFF. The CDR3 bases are TGTGCCAGTAGTTCACCGGGACATCCGAACACTGAAGCTTTCTTT.

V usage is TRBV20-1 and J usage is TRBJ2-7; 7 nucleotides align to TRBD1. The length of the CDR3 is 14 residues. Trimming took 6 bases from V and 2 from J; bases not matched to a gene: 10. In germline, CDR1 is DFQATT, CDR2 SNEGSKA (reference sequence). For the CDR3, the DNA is TGCAGTGCCTTGCTTATGCAGGGGGCCTACGAGCAGTACTTC. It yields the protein CSALLMQGAYEQYF.